The 3 T cell receptor beta chains listed next were all sequenced from one sample in a study of PD-1 and CTLA-4 blockade in melanoma. The protocol was immunoSEQ multiplex PCR, while the TCRdb copy is restricted to in-frame clones and leaves out a portion. This sample carries 10,000 to 13,000 clones, 65% to 90% of them seen once, and the ten largest clones take 25% to 35%. The sequencing here drew on CD8+ T cells from peripheral blood, taken from a patient given anti-PD-1 treatment. These receptors all come from a human donor with melanoma.

The V and J genes are TRBV24-1 and TRBJ2-3; a possible D gene is TRBD2 (5 bases). V was pared by 9 bases and J by 6 bases, with 9 bases between. The CDR3 length is 11 residues. Germline V CDR1 and CDR2: KGHDR, SFDVKD. The CDR3: CATESGDTQYF. CDR3 in DNA: TGTGCCACCGAATCGGGGGATACGCAGTATTTT.

In nucleotides, the CDR3 is TGTGCCAGCAGCCAGCACGGTGGCTACACCTTC. It translates to CASSQHGGYTF. V usage is TRBV3-1 (or the pseudogene TRBV3-2) and J usage is TRBJ1-2; D is ambiguous. Between the trimmed V and J ends, which lost 3 bases and 7 bases, there was a span of 6 bases. The CDR3 contains 11 residues. Germline assignment: CDR1 LGHDT and CDR2 YNNKEL (reference sequence).

This clone is large by share. The chain carries TRBV6-1 and TRBJ2-5; TRBD2 agrees at 10 bases. V was pared by 4 bases and J by 3 bases, with 8 bases of the junction left unmatched. The V gene's germline CDR1 is MNHNS and CDR2 SASEGT. The CDR3 length is 16 residues. CDR3 bases: TGTGCCAGCAGTGCCCCTCAGCGGGAGGGCGAAGAGACCCAGTACTTC. Translation gives CASSAPQREGEETQYF.